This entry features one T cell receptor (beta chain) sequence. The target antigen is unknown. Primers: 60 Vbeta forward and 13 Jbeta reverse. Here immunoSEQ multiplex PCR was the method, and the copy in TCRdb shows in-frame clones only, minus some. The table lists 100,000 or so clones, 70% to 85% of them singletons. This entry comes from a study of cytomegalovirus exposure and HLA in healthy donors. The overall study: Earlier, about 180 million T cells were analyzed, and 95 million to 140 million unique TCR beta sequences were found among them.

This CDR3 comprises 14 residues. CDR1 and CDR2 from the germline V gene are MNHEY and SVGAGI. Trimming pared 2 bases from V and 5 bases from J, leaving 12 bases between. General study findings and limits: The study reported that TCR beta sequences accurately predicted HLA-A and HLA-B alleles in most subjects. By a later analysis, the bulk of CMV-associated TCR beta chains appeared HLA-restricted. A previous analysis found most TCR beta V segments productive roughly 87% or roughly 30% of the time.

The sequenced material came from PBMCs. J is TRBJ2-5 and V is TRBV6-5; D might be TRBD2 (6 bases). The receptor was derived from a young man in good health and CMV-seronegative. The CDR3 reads CASSYPGLMETQYF. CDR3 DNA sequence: TGTGCCAGCAGTTACCCTGGACTAATGGAGACCCAGTACTTC.